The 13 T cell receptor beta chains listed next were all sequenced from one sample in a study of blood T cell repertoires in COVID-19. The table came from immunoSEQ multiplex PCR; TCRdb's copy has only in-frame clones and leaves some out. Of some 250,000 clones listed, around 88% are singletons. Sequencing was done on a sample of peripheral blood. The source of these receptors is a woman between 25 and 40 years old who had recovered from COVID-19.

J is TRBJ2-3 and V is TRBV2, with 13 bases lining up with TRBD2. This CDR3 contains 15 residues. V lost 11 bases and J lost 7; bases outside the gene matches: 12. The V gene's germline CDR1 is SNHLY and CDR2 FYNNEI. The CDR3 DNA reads TGTGCCGGGGGGACTAGCGGGGACCTCGGGAATACGCAGTATTTT. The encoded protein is CAGGTSGDLGNTQYF.

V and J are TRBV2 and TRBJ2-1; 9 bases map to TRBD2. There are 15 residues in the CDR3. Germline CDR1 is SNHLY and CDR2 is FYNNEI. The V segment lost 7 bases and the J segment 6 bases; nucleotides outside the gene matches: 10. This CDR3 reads CASTEAGTSSNEQFF. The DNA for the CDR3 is TGTGCCAGCACCGAAGCCGGGACTAGCTCCAATGAGCAGTTCTTC.

The CDR3 here is CASSLAKRGGGGYTF. In DNA form, the CDR3 reads TGTGCCAGCAGCTTGGCAAAGAGAGGGGGCGGTGGCTACACCTTC. The rearrangement links TRBV11-3 to TRBJ1-2, with 7 bases identical to TRBD1. The germline CDR1 and CDR2 sequences are SGHNT and YENEEA. V gave up 3 bases and J gave up 7 bases; unmatched junction bases: 11. This CDR3 has 15 residues.

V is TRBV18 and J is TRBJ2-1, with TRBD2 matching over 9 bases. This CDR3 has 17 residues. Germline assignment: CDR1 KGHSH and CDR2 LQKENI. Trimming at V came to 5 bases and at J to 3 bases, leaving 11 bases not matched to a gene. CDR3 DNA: TGTGCCAGCTCAGGACTTAGCGGGGGTGCCCTCTACAATGAGCAGTTCTTC. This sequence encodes CASSGLSGGALYNEQFF.

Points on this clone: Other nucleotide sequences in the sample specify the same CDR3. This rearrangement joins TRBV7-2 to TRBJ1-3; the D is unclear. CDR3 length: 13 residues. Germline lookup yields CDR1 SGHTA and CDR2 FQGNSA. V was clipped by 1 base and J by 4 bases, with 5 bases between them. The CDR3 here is CASSLGPGNTIYF. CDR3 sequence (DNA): TGTGCCAGCAGCTTAGGTCCGGGAAACACCATATATTTT.

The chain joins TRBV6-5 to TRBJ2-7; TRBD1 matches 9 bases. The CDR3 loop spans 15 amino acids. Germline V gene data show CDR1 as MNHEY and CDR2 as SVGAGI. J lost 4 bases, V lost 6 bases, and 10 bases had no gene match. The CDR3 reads CASSTGGGFPYEQYF. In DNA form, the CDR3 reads TGTGCCAGCAGCACAGGGGGCGGTTTCCCTTACGAGCAGTACTTC.

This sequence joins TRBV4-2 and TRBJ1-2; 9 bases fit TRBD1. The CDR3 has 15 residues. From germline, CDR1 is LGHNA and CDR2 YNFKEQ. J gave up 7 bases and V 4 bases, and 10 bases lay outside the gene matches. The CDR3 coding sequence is TGTGCCAGCAGCCGAGAAACAGGGGGCGCAGGTGGCTACACCTTC. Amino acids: CASSRETGGAGGYTF.

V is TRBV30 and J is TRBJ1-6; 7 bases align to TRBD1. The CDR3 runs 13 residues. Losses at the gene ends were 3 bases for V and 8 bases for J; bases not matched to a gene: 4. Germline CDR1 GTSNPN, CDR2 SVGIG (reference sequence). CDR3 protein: CAWRTQGDSPLHF. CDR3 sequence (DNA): TGTGCCTGGAGAACCCAGGGGGATTCACCCCTCCACTTT.

The CDR3 loop reads CASSFSRLTDQPQHF. CDR3 nucleotides: TGTGCCAGCAGCTTCTCGAGGTTAACCGATCAGCCCCAGCATTTT. V usage is TRBV7-2 and J usage is TRBJ1-5; D is uncertain. CDR1 and CDR2 from the germline V gene are SGHTA and FQGNSA. This CDR3 contains 15 residues. Trimming removed 3 bases at V and 5 bases at J, with 14 bases between.

The CDR3 nucleotides are TGTGCCAGTAGTATCGTAGGAGATAGCAATCAGCCCCAGCATTTT. Protein product: CASSIVGDSNQPQHF. The chain is built from TRBV19 and TRBJ1-5; D is ambiguous. CDR1 and CDR2 from the germline V gene are LNHDA and SQIVND (reference sequence). Trimming stripped 3 bases from V and 0 bases from J, with 9 bases between. The CDR3 runs to 15 residues. Looking up the rest from reference TRBV19 and TRBJ1-5 gives the full variable domain: DGGITQSPKYLFRKEGQNVTLSCEQNLNHDAMYWYRQDPGQGLRLIYYSQIVNDFQKGDIAEGYSVSREKKESFPLTVTSAQKNPTAFYLCASSIVGDSNQPQHFGDGTRLSIL.

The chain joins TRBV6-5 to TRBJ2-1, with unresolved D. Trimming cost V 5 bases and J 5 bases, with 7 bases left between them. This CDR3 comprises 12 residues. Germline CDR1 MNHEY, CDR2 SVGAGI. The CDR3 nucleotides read TGTGCCAGCAGTCAGAGCGACAATGAGCAGTTCTTC. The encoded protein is CASSQSDNEQFF.

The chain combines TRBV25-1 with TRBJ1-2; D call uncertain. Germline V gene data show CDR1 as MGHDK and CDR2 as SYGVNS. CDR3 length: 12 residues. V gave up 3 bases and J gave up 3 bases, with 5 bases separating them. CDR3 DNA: TGTGCCAGCAGTGATAGTGACTATGGCTACACCTTC. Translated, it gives CASSDSDYGYTF.

Here the CDR3 reads CASRQGVGVVTEAFF. For the CDR3, the DNA is TGTGCCAGTAGACAGGGGGTGGGAGTGGTAACTGAAGCTTTCTTT. V and J are TRBV19 and TRBJ1-1, with 8 bases that match TRBD1. CDR1 and CDR2 (germline): LNHDA, SQIVND (reference sequence). V trimming: 6 bases; J trimming: 5 bases; junction bases outside the gene matches: 11. CDR3 size: 15 residues.